This T cell receptor beta chain was documented in a study of control samples from healthy donors and cancer patients. CDR3 length equals 15 residues. V lost 2 bases and J lost 0; bases outside the gene matches: 3. Germline assignment: CDR1 SGHNT and CDR2 YYREEE (reference sequence). The table came from immunoSEQ multiplex PCR; TCRdb's copy has only in-frame clones and leaves some out. The table includes roughly 80,000 clones, roughly nine tenths detected once. This clonotype was obtained from a man over 45 in good health. The sequenced sample was blood. This sequence joins TRBV5-4 and TRBJ2-3, with 7 bases lining up with TRBD1. Here the CDR3 DNA reads TGTGCCAGCAGCTTTAACAGGGGTAGCACAGATACGCAGTATTTT. Translation gives CASSFNRGSTDTQYF.